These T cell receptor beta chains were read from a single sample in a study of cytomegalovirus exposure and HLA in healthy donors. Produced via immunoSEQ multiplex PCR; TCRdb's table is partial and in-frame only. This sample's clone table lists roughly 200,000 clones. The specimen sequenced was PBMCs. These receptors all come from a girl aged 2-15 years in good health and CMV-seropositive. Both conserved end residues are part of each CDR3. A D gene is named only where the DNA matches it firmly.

TGTGCCAGCAGTGAATATGAGGGCGGGGAGCTGTTTTTT CASSEYEGGELFF TRBJ2-2 TRBV25-1 NA
TGTGCCATCAGTGAGTCGCTCCGGGACAGGGGGCCCCTTCCGTACGAGCAGTACTTC CAISESLRDRGPLPYEQYF TRBJ2-7 TRBV10-3 TRBD1
TGTGCCAGCAGTTTTTCAGGACAACAAGAGACCCAGTACTTC CASSFSGQQETQYF TRBJ2-5 TRBV27 NA
TGTGCCAGCAGCTTAAGGGGAAATTTTGGAAACACCATATATTTT CASSLRGNFGNTIYF TRBJ1-3 TRBV13 NA
TGCAGCAGTGCCCTCCAACTAGCGGGACGCTACAATGAGCAGTTCTTC CSSALQLAGRYNEQFF TRBJ2-1 TRBV29-1 TRBD2
TGTGCCAGCACCCTCGGGCTAGCGGGAGGCAATGAGCAGTTCTTC CASTLGLAGGNEQFF TRBJ2-1 TRBV28 TRBD2
TGTGCCAGCAGAGAAAAGGGCAGGGATAGTGAGAACGCTGAAGCTTTCTTT CASREKGRDSENAEAFF TRBJ1-1 TRBV6-4 NA
TGTGCCAGCAGTGAGGCGGGAGCGGCAGATACGCAGTATTTT CASSEAGAADTQYF TRBJ2-3 TRBV6-4 TRBD2
TGTGCCAGTAGCCGACACCCCAAGGTCTCTGGGGCCAACGTCCTGACTTTC CASSRHPKVSGANVLTF TRBJ2-6 TRBV19 NA
TGTGCCAGTAGTCGGGGTAGGTTCGAGACCCAGTACTTC CASSRGRFETQYF TRBJ2-5 TRBV19 NA
TGCGCCAGCAGCTTGGTGTCAGGGAGGGAGACCCAGTACTTC CASSLVSGRETQYF TRBJ2-5 TRBV5-1 NA
TGTGCCAGCAGCTTGGGGGTAGCGGGAGGACCCCTGACAGATACGCAGTATTTT CASSLGVAGGPLTDTQYF TRBJ2-3 TRBV5-8 TRBD2
TGTGCCAGCAGCTCCCTCTTAGTCAGCGGGCCCACCTACGAGCAGTACTTC CASSSLLVSGPTYEQYF TRBJ2-7 TRBV7-2 NA
TGTGCCAGCAGATCAGCCCCCGCGGGTGAAAAACTGTTTTTT CASRSAPAGEKLFF TRBJ1-4 TRBV25-1 NA
TGTGCCAGCAGAACGACAGGGGTGGAGACCCAGTACTTC CASRTTGVETQYF TRBJ2-5 TRBV2 TRBD1
TGTGCCAGCAGTTGGAGCCCGGGACAGGGGAGTGAAGCTTTCTTT CASSWSPGQGSEAFF TRBJ1-1 TRBV6-6 TRBD1
TGTGCCAGCAGCTCACAGGGGTCAACTAATGAAAAACTGTTTTTT CASSSQGSTNEKLFF TRBJ1-4 TRBV5-5 TRBD1
TGCGCCAGCAGCTCGACTAGCTCCGGACCTCATACGCAGTATTTT CASSSTSSGPHTQYF TRBJ2-3 TRBV5-1 TRBD2
TGTGCCAGCTCACCTGACAGGGCCTCTGGAAACACCATATATTTT CASSPDRASGNTIYF TRBJ1-3 TRBV18 TRBD1
TGTGCCAGCAGCTTAACTAGCGGGAGCTCAGAGACCCAGTACTTC CASSLTSGSSETQYF TRBJ2-5 TRBV7-2 TRBD2
TGCAGTGCTAGATCTCGAGAGACCCAGTACTTC CSARSRETQYF TRBJ2-5 TRBV20-1 NA
TGTGCCAGCAGCGTTCTTGCAACTAATGAAAAACTGTTTTTT CASSVLATNEKLFF TRBJ1-4 TRBV9 NA
TGTGCTAGTGGTACCGGAGCGGATGAAGCTTTCTTT CASGTGADEAFF TRBJ1-1 TRBV12-5 NA
TGTGCCAGCAGTTTAGTATTCACGGGACTGGGCTGGGAGCAGTACTTC CASSLVFTGLGWEQYF TRBJ2-5 TRBV28 NA
TGTGCCAGCAGTTTTGACAGGGGGGTCTACTACGAGCAGTACTTC CASSFDRGVYYEQYF TRBJ2-7 TRBV2 TRBD1
TGTGCCAGCGTCCCCGGGGGGGATACGCAGTATTTT CASVPGGDTQYF TRBJ2-3 TRBV7-2 TRBD2
TGTGCCAGCAGCCCTAGCGCAAGCACAGATACGCAGTATTTT CASSPSASTDTQYF TRBJ2-3 TRBV7-2 NA
TGTGCCACCAGCAGAGATCTGGACTCCCTTTCCACAGATACGCAGTATTTT CATSRDLDSLSTDTQYF TRBJ2-3 TRBV15 NA
TGTGCCAGCAGCTCCCGACAGGGGTGGATGAACACTGAAGCTTTCTTT CASSSRQGWMNTEAFF TRBJ1-1 TRBV7-2 TRBD1
TGTGCCAGCTCAGCGAGGACTAGCGGCTCCTACGAGCAGTACTTC CASSARTSGSYEQYF TRBJ2-7 TRBV25-1 TRBD2
TGTGCCAGCAGCCAAGATAGCCCGACTAGGGGCTACGAGCAGTACTTC CASSQDSPTRGYEQYF TRBJ2-7 TRBV14 NA
TGTGCCACCAGCACCCCTAGCGGGAGCTCCTACAATGAGCAGTTCTTC CATSTPSGSSYNEQFF TRBJ2-1 TRBV15 TRBD2
TGTGCCAGCAGTTACTCGTCCAGGTCCTACGAGCAGTACTTC CASSYSSRSYEQYF TRBJ2-7 TRBV6-5 NA
TGTGCCAGCAGTTTACCCCAGATCGGGGAGCTGTTTTTT CASSLPQIGELFF TRBJ2-2 TRBV28 NA
TGTGCCAGCAGCTCGGGGGGAAAGGGCACTGAAGCTTTCTTT CASSSGGKGTEAFF TRBJ1-1 TRBV7-3 NA
TGCGCCAGCCTTGCGGGTTATGAGCAGTTCTTC CASLAGYEQFF TRBJ2-1 TRBV10-1 NA
TGCGCCAGCAGCTTGGGGACTAGCTCCTACGAGCAGTACTTC CASSLGTSSYEQYF TRBJ2-7 TRBV5-1 TRBD2
TGTGCCAGCAGCTTATCAACTAGCGGGATTTTCGCAGATACGCAGTATTTT CASSLSTSGIFADTQYF TRBJ2-3 TRBV13 TRBD2
TGTGCCAGCTCACTGACTAGCGGGAGAAAGATTGAGCAGTTCTTC CASSLTSGRKIEQFF TRBJ2-1 TRBV18 TRBD2
TGTGCCAGCAGGGGCCCCCGAGGGGGTGACTATGGCTACACCTTC CASRGPRGGDYGYTF TRBJ1-2 TRBV6-5 NA
TGTGCCAGCAGTTACGCGAGGGCTGGGGCCAACGTCCTGACTTTC CASSYARAGANVLTF TRBJ2-6 TRBV6-5 NA
TGTGCCAGCAGCCTCATGGTCGGGGGAGCAGATACGCAGTATTTT CASSLMVGGADTQYF TRBJ2-3 TRBV28 NA
TGTGCCAGCAGCCAAGCAGGACAGGACGAGAATGAAAAACTGTTTTTT CASSQAGQDENEKLFF TRBJ1-4 TRBV4-2 TRBD1
TGTGCCAGCAGTTTGGGACAGGGGGCTTATGGCTACACCTTC CASSLGQGAYGYTF TRBJ1-2 TRBV27 TRBD1
TGTGCCAGTAGTATAGCAGAGGCAGATAGCAATCAGCCCCAGCATTTT CASSIAEADSNQPQHF TRBJ1-5 TRBV19 NA